A single sample is the source of the 15 T cell receptor beta chains below, sequenced in a study of cytomegalovirus exposure and HLA in healthy donors. Amplification used 60 Vbeta primers and 13 Jbeta primers. Generated by immunoSEQ multiplex PCR, the TCRdb table keeps only in-frame clones and is missing some. The sample carries under 150,000 clones, nearly 80% recorded once. The sequencing sample was made of PBMCs. The receptors here all came from a woman aged 25 to 39 in good health and CMV-seronegative.

The chain links TRBV5-1 to TRBJ1-1; 7 bases line up with TRBD1. Per the germline V gene, CDR1 is SGHRS and CDR2 is YFSETQ. CDR3 size: 14 residues. The ends lost 4 bases at V and 5 bases at J; junction bases unmatched: 8. The CDR3 bases are TGCGCCAGCAGCCCTCCGAACAGGGGTACTGAAGCTTTCTTT. Amino acids: CASSPPNRGTEAFF.

The genes are TRBV6-1 and TRBJ1-1; D might be TRBD1 (5 bases). CDR3 length equals 15 residues. CDR1 is MNHNS and CDR2 is SASEGT in the germline V gene. The V end lost 4 bases, the J end lost 4 bases, and 16 bases lay between the germline ends. The CDR3 reads CASSVGVGGSTEAFF. The CDR3 region has the DNA TGTGCCAGCAGTGTGGGGGTGGGGGGGAGCACTGAAGCTTTCTTT.

The rearrangement joins TRBV6-4 to TRBJ1-2; TRBD1 matches 9 bases. Germline CDR1 reads MRHNA; CDR2 reads SNTAGT. The CDR3 is 16 residues long. The V gene end was trimmed by 5 bases and the J gene end by 3 bases; junction bases not matched to a gene: 10. CDR3 loop: CASSPTGTGSHYGYTF. The DNA of the CDR3 is TGTGCCAGCAGTCCTACCGGGACAGGGTCCCACTATGGCTACACCTTC.

This clone has only a few counts. This rearrangement joins TRBV6-5 to TRBJ1-6; 7 positions agree with TRBD1. The CDR3 extends over 15 amino acids. Germline V lookup: CDR1 MNHEY, CDR2 SVGAGI. The trim removed 5 bases at V and 1 base at J, leaving 2 bases unmatched. The CDR3 coding sequence is TGTGCCAGCAGTCGGGACAGATCCTATAATTCACCCCTCCACTTT. It codes for CASSRDRSYNSPLHF.

This clone was seen once. The CDR3 sequence is CASSLDPSGGATQYF. The CDR3 region has the DNA TGCGCCAGCAGCTTGGATCCTAGCGGGGGGGCAACGCAGTATTTT. V gene TRBV5-1 combines with J gene TRBJ2-3, with 12 bases identical to TRBD2. V lost 0 bases to trimming and J lost 9 bases; unmatched junction nucleotides: 5. Germline V gives CDR1 SGHRS, CDR2 YFSETQ. The CDR3 extends over 15 amino acids.

CDR3 nucleotides: TGTGCCAGCAGTGAAGTGGGGACTCGGAATCAGCCCCAGCATTTT. It translates to CASSEVGTRNQPQHF. The gene calls are TRBV6-1 and TRBJ1-5, with D perhaps TRBD1 (5 bases). In germline, CDR1 is MNHNS, CDR2 SASEGT. CDR3 size: 15 residues. Trimming removed 1 base from V and 4 bases from J, with 11 bases in between.

This sequence joins TRBV2 and TRBJ1-3; D gene unclear. V was shortened by 2 bases and J by 8 bases, with 7 bases between the two germline ends. In germline, CDR1 is SNHLY, CDR2 FYNNEI. CDR3 length equals 12 residues. DNA of the CDR3: TGTGCCAGCAGTGAAACCCGGGACACCATATATTTT. It specifies CASSETRDTIYF.

This chain joins TRBV6-1 and TRBJ2-3; no clear D gene. The ends were cut back, 4 bases at V and 0 bases at J, with 14 bases in the middle. From germline, CDR1 is MNHNS and CDR2 SASEGT. CDR3 length: 16 amino acids. The CDR3 nucleotides read TGTGCCAGCAGTGGGGCGCATGCCCCTAGCACAGATACGCAGTATTTT. Its protein is CASSGAHAPSTDTQYF.

This chain links TRBV19 with TRBJ2-5; 9 nucleotides align to TRBD2. The CDR3 spans 14 residues. Per the germline V gene, CDR1 is LNHDA and CDR2 is SQIVND (reference sequence). V lost 5 bases to trimming and J lost 5 bases; unmatched junction nucleotides: 6. The CDR3 is CASSPGLAGETQYF. In nucleotides, the CDR3 is TGTGCCAGTAGTCCCGGGCTAGCGGGGGAGACCCAGTACTTC. Together with reference TRBV19 and TRBJ2-5, the CDR3 gives the full variable domain: DGGITQSPKYLFRKEGQNVTLSCEQNLNHDAMYWYRQDPGQGLRLIYYSQIVNDFQKGDIAEGYSVSREKKESFPLTVTSAQKNPTAFYLCASSPGLAGETQYFGPGTRLLVL.

The J gene is TRBJ2-1, the V gene TRBV18; the match to TRBD1 covers 10 bases. The CDR3 consists of 15 residues. The V segment lost 6 bases and the J segment 8 bases; nucleotides outside the gene matches: 10. The V gene's germline CDR1 is KGHSH and CDR2 LQKENI. CDR3 region: CASSRRQGAVDEQFF. CDR3 nucleotides: TGTGCCAGCTCCCGAAGACAGGGGGCTGTCGATGAGCAGTTCTTC.

The chain links TRBV29-1 to TRBJ2-3; D is possibly TRBD2 (5 bases). This CDR3 comprises 12 residues. Trimming cost V 4 bases and J 3 bases, with 8 bases left between them. CDR1 is SQVTM and CDR2 is ANQGSEA in the germline V gene. The CDR3 loop reads CSVGTGTDTQYF. CDR3 nucleotides: TGCAGCGTTGGGACGGGAACAGATACGCAGTATTTT.

This clone was found once. The V call is TRBV6-1, the J call TRBJ1-1; weak D call: TRBD1 (5 bases). The CDR3 sequence is 13 residues long. V lost 8 bases to trimming and J lost 1 base, with 11 bases between them. Germline V lookup: CDR1 MNHNS, CDR2 SASEGT. The CDR3 DNA is TGTGCCAGCCTGCGTCAGGGGAACACTGAAGCTTTCTTT. Protein sequence: CASLRQGNTEAFF.

The chain has TRBV6-5 and TRBJ1-5; 7 bases agree with TRBD1. This CDR3 is built from 14 residues. In germline, CDR1 is MNHEY, CDR2 SVGAGI. The V and J ends lost 4 bases and 0 bases, in that order; junction bases with no gene match: 0. CDR3 sequence (DNA): TGTGCCAGCAGTTGGGACAGTAGCAATCAGCCCCAGCATTTT. Protein sequence: CASSWDSSNQPQHF.

The rearrangement links TRBV9 to TRBJ2-2; D is undetermined. V shed 7 bases and J shed 8 bases, with 15 bases lying between them. The CDR3 contains 13 residues. Germline V gene data show CDR1 as SGDLS and CDR2 as YYNGEE. The CDR3 DNA is TGTGCCAGCGGGCAGGTTTCTCCTGGGGAGCTGTTTTTT. Its translation: CASGQVSPGELFF.

The chain joins TRBV5-4 to TRBJ2-1, with 11 bases lining up with TRBD2. The CDR3 has 15 amino acids. Germline CDR1 reads SGHNT; CDR2 reads YYREEE (reference sequence). The V and J ends lost 2 bases and 2 bases, in that order; junction bases with no gene match: 0. DNA of the CDR3: TGTGCCAGCAGCTTTAGCGGGGGGGCCTACAATGAGCAGTTCTTC. It is translated as CASSFSGGAYNEQFF.